This T cell receptor (beta chain) was obtained from a study of T cells in Graves' hyperthyroidism and ophthalmopathy. Investigators excluded patients with uncontrolled infection, other autoimmune disease, pregnancy or lactation. Diagnoses rested on clinical symptoms, serum thyroxine and TRAb, thyroid ultrasound and orbital computed tomography. In its sample, this clonotype was seen many times. Regions amplified from RNA transcripts were the TCR beta CDR3 regions. HTBI primers drove first-round RT-PCR of the TCR CDR3. TCRdb reprocessed the multiplex PCR reads via MiXCR and lists one record per CDR3 protein. The sample has hundreds of thousands of distinct CDR3 sequences; 24% are singletons. The germline V gene encodes CDR1 SNHLY and CDR2 FYNNEI. Deletions cut 2 bases from V and 8 bases from J, with 9 bases between. The CDR3 has 12 residues.

The chain uses TRBV2 and TRBJ1-1, with D tentatively TRBD1 (6 bases). Input material: blood. The TCR sequence derives from a woman aged 30 to 39 with Graves' ophthalmopathy. The DNA of the CDR3 is TGTGCCAGCAGTGAACCAGGGGACGAAGCTTTCTTT. As protein: CASSEPGDEAFF. Supplemented by reference TRBV2 and TRBJ1-1, the full variable domain reads EPEVTQTPSHQVTQMGQEVILRCVPISNHLYFYWYRQILGQKVEFLVSFYNNEISEKSEIFDDQFSVERPDGSNFTLKIRSTKLEDSAMYFCASSEPGDEAFFGQGTRLTVV.